This is a list of T cell receptor beta chains from one sample in a study of blood T cell repertoires in COVID-19. Clones were sequenced by immunoSEQ multiplex PCR, and TCRdb holds only the in-frame ones, with some missing. The sample lists 150,000 to 200,000 clones, more than 75% occurring once. The sequencing input was peripheral blood. Every receptor here comes from a man aged 50 to 60 who had recovered from COVID-19. The CDR3 runs from the conserved cysteine through the conserved F or W. Each record gives: V gene, CDR3 protein.

TRBV7-2	CASSSPSGRAYNEQFF
TRBV5-6	CASSYGTSKAYEQYF
TRBV28	CASSSGTSGGRNEQFF
TRBV7-2	CASSLRTANTGELFF
TRBV19	CASSITGGKGPGELFF
TRBV7-3	CASSLTASGGANEQFF
TRBV25-1	CASSGQGVHEQYF
TRBV6-5	CASSYSGTGGTEAFF
TRBV5-4	CASSPPGQGNYEQYF
TRBV28	CASGSYGYTF
TRBV2	CASSGQGVSYEQYF
TRBV28	CASSLNRGRAGELFF
TRBV14	CASSQVEPRRTSTYNEQFF
TRBV10-3	CASRTGGGVDQPQHF
TRBV6-4	CASSPSQNNEQFF
TRBV9	CASSPRQGDSGNTIYF
TRBV18	CASSPGLASLSYNEQFF
TRBV6-5	CASSLGQGSTDTQYF
TRBV9	CASSPGTGGGSPLHF
TRBV30	CAWSVTVVNTGELFF
TRBV6-5	CASSYTPGAGQPQHF
TRBV7-9	CASAGQGAGANVLTF
TRBV7-9	CASSQASVRLEQFF
TRBV13	CASSSGSPFRDSSYEQYF
TRBV6-5	CASRGGDTQYF
TRBV7-6	CASVPGGEDRGRGNEQFF
TRBV19	CASRSARGPETQYF
TRBV11-2	CASSLSPRGGQETQYF
TRBV6-2/TRBV6-3	CASSSRLAGPSYNEQFF
TRBV5-6	CASSSAEGGFSYEQYF
TRBV28	CASSFGGAGIGTEAFF
TRBV6-1	CASSEPDRGRNYGYTF